A single sample gave rise to the 22 T cell receptor beta chains below, sequenced in a study of T cells after yellow fever vaccination. MiXCR, run by TCRdb on the 5' RACE reads, gives a single entry per CDR3 protein. The sample has hundreds of thousands of distinct CDR3 sequences; 8% to 10% are singletons. This material consisted of PBMCs, taken on the day of the first yellow fever vaccination. These receptors were taken from a man aged 18 to 35 who received the YFV17D yellow fever vaccine.

The rearrangement joins TRBV19 to TRBJ2-1, with 8 bases that match TRBD1. The CDR3 consists of 15 residues. The V segment lost 5 bases and the J segment 5 bases; nucleotides outside the gene matches: 8. Germline-derived CDR1 and CDR2 are LNHDA and SQIVND (reference sequence). CDR3 protein: CASSPRQGSHNEQFF. In nucleotides, the CDR3 is TGTGCCAGTAGTCCACGACAGGGGAGTCACAATGAGCAGTTCTTC.

The chain uses TRBV5-6 and TRBJ2-7; TRBD2 matches 9 bases. From germline, CDR1 is SGHDT and CDR2 YYEEEE. Trimming at V came to 1 base and at J to 6 bases, leaving 8 bases not matched to a gene. The length of the CDR3 is 15 residues. The CDR3 loop reads CASSLLAGGPSEQYV. Here the CDR3 DNA reads TGTGCCAGCAGCTTGCTGGCGGGGGGGCCATCCGAGCAGTACGTC.

This clonotype was detected a few times. J is TRBJ2-5 and V is TRBV24-1; 8 bases match TRBD2. Losses at the gene ends were 3 bases for V and 5 bases for J; bases not matched to a gene: 7. Germline loops: CDR1 KGHDR, CDR2 SFDVKD. The CDR3 totals 15 residues. In nucleotides, the CDR3 is TGTGCCACCAGTGATCCGGGACTAGTAAAGGAGACCCAGTACTTC. The encoded protein is CATSDPGLVKETQYF.

In its sample, this clonotype was seen a few times. J is TRBJ2-7 and V is TRBV25-1; the D gene is possibly TRBD2 (5 bases). This CDR3 is built from 14 residues. V shed 4 bases and J shed 3 bases, with 13 bases lying between them. The germline CDR1 and CDR2 sequences are MGHDK and SYGVNS. In nucleotides, the CDR3 is TGTGCCAGCAGTGTAACGGGATCCCTCTACGAGCAGTACTTC. This gives the protein CASSVTGSLYEQYF.

This clonotype has only a few counts. The chain uses TRBV18 and TRBJ2-7, with TRBD1 as a possible D gene (5 bases). Germline assignment: CDR1 KGHSH and CDR2 LQKENI. The CDR3 spans 11 residues. Trimming cost V 5 bases and J 7 bases, with 9 bases left between them. The DNA of the CDR3 is TGTGCCAGCTCAGCAAACAGGGAGCAGTACGTC. Encoded protein: CASSANREQYV.

This clonotype was counted between two and nine times. CDR3 bases: TGCGCCAGCAGCCCGGGCCAGGGGAGATCAGGGGCCAACGTCCTGACTTTC. Amino acids: CASSPGQGRSGANVLTF. The rearrangement joins TRBV4-1 to TRBJ2-6, with D possibly matching TRBD1 (6 bases). This CDR3 has 17 residues. Trimming left V 4 bases short and J 4 bases short, with 17 bases between. Germline CDR1 reads MGHRA; CDR2 reads YSYEKL.

There are a few counts of this clonotype. The gene calls are TRBV9 and TRBJ1-2; 7 bases line up with TRBD1. Germline CDR1 SGDLS, CDR2 YYNGEE. This CDR3 has 13 residues. V lost 7 bases to trimming and J lost 5 bases; unmatched junction nucleotides: 8. The CDR3 loop reads CASGGQEEYGYTF. In nucleotides, the CDR3 is TGTGCCAGCGGTGGACAGGAGGAATATGGCTACACCTTC.

There are a few counts of this clonotype. V usage is TRBV2 and J usage is TRBJ2-2, with 9 positions matching TRBD1. V lost 6 bases and J lost 4; bases outside the gene matches: 6. Germline V lookup: CDR1 SNHLY, CDR2 FYNNEI. CDR3 length: 15 residues. The CDR3 here is CASSRDRAGTGELFF. For the CDR3, the DNA is TGTGCCAGCAGCCGGGACAGGGCCGGCACCGGGGAGCTGTTTTTT.

V is TRBV13 and J is TRBJ1-1; perhaps TRBD1 as D (6 bases). Germline CDR1 reads PRHDT; CDR2 reads FYEKMQ (reference sequence). The CDR3 contains 14 residues. Between the trimmed V and J ends, which lost 1 base and 5 bases, there was a span of 11 bases. The CDR3 loop reads CASSLEFRGTEAFF. As DNA, the CDR3 is TGTGCCAGCAGCTTAGAGTTTAGGGGGACTGAAGCTTTCTTT.

This clonotype was detected a few times. The V call is TRBV4-3, the J call TRBJ1-5; unclear D gene. The CDR3 extends over 13 amino acids. Trimming removed 0 bases from V and 4 bases from J, with 4 bases in between. Germline loops: CDR1 LGHNA, CDR2 YSLEER. CDR3 loop: CASSQDPNQPQHF. The CDR3 DNA follows: TGCGCCAGCAGCCAAGATCCTAATCAGCCCCAGCATTTT.

A word on this clonotype: A much larger clone lies a single base off, so this may be a read error. The CDR3 DNA follows: TGTGCCAGCAGCTTAGATATGGTAGCGGGCGGCACAGATACGCAGTATTTT. Protein: CASSLDMVAGGTDTQYF. This rearrangement joins TRBV11-2 to TRBJ2-3, with TRBD2 matching 7 bases. V gave up 0 bases and J gave up 1 base; unmatched junction bases: 7. This CDR3 contains 17 residues. The V gene's germline CDR1 is SGHAT and CDR2 FQNNGV.

This chain joins TRBV5-1 and TRBJ2-1, with D unclear. This CDR3 has 14 amino acids. V was pared by 1 base and J by 7 bases, with 12 bases between. The V gene's germline CDR1 is SGHRS and CDR2 YFSETQ. Here the CDR3 reads CASSLSRSGNEQFF. The DNA for the CDR3 is TGCGCCAGCAGCTTGTCCAGGAGTGGAAATGAGCAGTTCTTC.

This clonotype came up a few times. The rearrangement joins TRBV9 to TRBJ2-1; D uncertain. CDR3 length: 16 residues. Germline V gene lookup returns CDR1 SGDLS and CDR2 YYNGEE. The V end lost 0 bases, the J end lost 0 bases, and 10 bases lay between the germline ends. The CDR3 loop reads CASSVVDHLSYNEQFF. The CDR3, as DNA: TGTGCCAGCAGCGTAGTCGATCACCTCTCCTACAATGAGCAGTTCTTC.

V usage is TRBV20-1 and J usage is TRBJ2-5; TRBD2 aligns across 8 bases. Looked up from germline, CDR1 is DFQATT and CDR2 is SNEGSKA (reference sequence). The junction had 8 bases not matched to a gene; V was cut back by 3 bases and J by 5 bases. The CDR3 covers 14 residues. CDR3 loop: CSARDGGGRETQYF. For the CDR3, the DNA is TGCAGTGCTAGGGACGGCGGGGGGAGGGAGACCCAGTACTTC.

In its sample, this clonotype was seen a few times. The chain uses TRBV18 and TRBJ2-1, with D possibly being TRBD2 (5 bases). This CDR3 region has 16 residues. Trimming cost V 2 bases and J 7 bases, with 18 bases left between them. The germline V gene encodes CDR1 KGHSH and CDR2 LQKENI. Here the CDR3 reads CASSPSMGEGWNEQFF. In DNA form, the CDR3 reads TGTGCCAGCTCACCATCAATGGGCGAGGGTTGGAATGAGCAGTTCTTC.

This clonotype was seen only a few times. V gene TRBV4-3 combines with J gene TRBJ2-3; 10 bases line up with TRBD2. The germline V gene has CDR1 LGHNA and CDR2 YSLEER. This CDR3 has 15 residues. V lost 0 bases to trimming and J lost 6 bases; unmatched junction nucleotides: 3. The CDR3 DNA reads TGCGCCAGCAGCCAAGATCAGCGGGGGGGCGATACGCAGTATTTT. It specifies CASSQDQRGGDTQYF.

This clonotype was counted a few times. The chain uses TRBV3-1 and TRBJ1-1; maybe TRBD1 (6 bases). The length of the CDR3 is 14 residues. V lost 8 bases and J 5 bases, leaving 18 bases between the germline ends. Germline V gene lookup returns CDR1 LGHDT and CDR2 YNNKEL (reference sequence). Here the CDR3 DNA reads TGTGCCAGCCGGTCAGGGGAGGGGATGACTGAAGCTTTCTTT. Protein: CASRSGEGMTEAFF.

This rearrangement joins TRBV7-9 to TRBJ2-3; a possible D gene is TRBD1 (5 bases). Trimming cost V 4 bases and J 3 bases, with 8 bases left between them. This CDR3 contains 13 residues. From germline, CDR1 is SEHNR and CDR2 FQNEAQ (reference sequence). CDR3 bases: TGTGCCAGCAGCTCCACAGGAACAGATACGCAGTATTTT. Its translation is CASSSTGTDTQYF.

This chain connects TRBV24-1 to TRBJ2-7; tentatively, D is TRBD1 (5 bases). Per germline, CDR1 KGHDR and CDR2 SFDVKD. Trimming pared 6 bases from V and 5 bases from J, leaving 13 bases between. The CDR3 has 13 residues. The CDR3 region is CATSHPGIHEQYF. CDR3 nucleotides: TGTGCCACCAGTCATCCAGGGATCCACGAGCAGTACTTC.

The rearrangement uses TRBV24-1 and TRBJ2-3; D gene unclear. This CDR3 region has 16 residues. Germline loops: CDR1 KGHDR, CDR2 SFDVKD. V was cut by 0 bases and J by 0 bases, with 9 bases left in between. The CDR3 bases are TGTGCCACCAGTGATTTGGGGCAGGCCAGCACAGATACGCAGTATTTT. This gives the protein CATSDLGQASTDTQYF.

This clonotype has only a few counts. The V gene is TRBV5-6, the J gene TRBJ1-6, with unresolved D. Germline V gives CDR1 SGHDT, CDR2 YYEEEE. There are 17 residues in the CDR3. V lost 1 base and J lost 0, with 11 bases in between. CDR3 sequence: CASSLFGMSSYNSPLHF. CDR3 sequence (DNA): TGTGCCAGCAGCTTGTTCGGGATGAGCTCCTATAATTCACCCCTCCACTTT.

By share, this clonotype ranks as medium-sized (0.01 to 0.1%). This chain connects TRBV20-1 to TRBJ2-2, with a weak D call TRBD2 (6 bases). Germline V gives CDR1 DFQATT, CDR2 SNEGSKA (reference sequence). V was clipped by 2 bases and J by 0 bases, with 10 bases between them. The CDR3 has 15 amino acids. The CDR3 is CSARLRGTNTGELFF. As DNA, the CDR3 is TGCAGTGCTAGACTACGGGGGACGAACACCGGGGAGCTGTTTTTT.